The clone carrying this T cell receptor (beta chain) has only one observation. An amount of RNA that ranged from roughly 0.45 to 1 ug was reverse transcribed with random hexamers. TCRdb reprocessed the immunoSEQ multiplex PCR reads with MiXCR, giving one entry per CDR3 protein. Of 150,000 to 200,000 distinct CDR3 sequences listed, roughly 94% are singletons. This CDR3 is 15 amino acids long. Trimming left V 0 bases short and J 3 bases short, with 10 bases between. The germline CDR1 and CDR2 sequences are SGHNT and YYREEE (reference sequence). This sample was included in a study of CD8 T cells in Susac syndrome.

The sequence derives from a human donor with Susac syndrome. This sequence joins TRBV5-4 and TRBJ2-1, with D possibly being TRBD1 (6 bases). Material: CD4+ T cells from PBMCs. The CDR3 reads CASSLAQGVYNEQFF. The CDR3 DNA is TGTGCCAGCAGCTTGGCACAGGGTGTCTACAATGAGCAGTTCTTC.